This T cell receptor beta chain appears in the sequencing data of a study of blood T cell repertoires in COVID-19. Study overall: Sites across the United States, Italy and Spain contributed samples from acute and convalescent COVID-19.

Under the authors' procedure: Estimated nucleated cell counts came from reference gene primer amplification. Clones were sequenced by immunoSEQ multiplex PCR, and TCRdb holds only the in-frame ones, with some missing. V and J calls and clone size are as listed in that table; D and trimming were resolved from the DNA. The sample includes approximately 670,000 clones, just under 90% of them seen just once. The CDR3 is 15 amino acids. V was shortened by 4 bases and J by 1 base, with 15 bases between the two germline ends. Germline lookup yields CDR1 SGHNT and CDR2 YYREEE (reference sequence). Source material: peripheral blood. This TCR was recovered from a woman younger than 30 with acute or convalescent COVID-19. The rearrangement links TRBV5-4 to TRBJ2-7; TRBD2 is a possible D gene (6 bases). CDR3 sequence reads: CASSPGWEVSYEQYF. The CDR3 nucleotides read TGTGCCAGCAGCCCCGGGTGGGAGGTATCCTACGAGCAGTACTTC.